This entry features one T cell receptor beta chain sequence. Germline and junction disagree at one end, which may indicate a read error. The authors ran a second PCR of about 6 to 11 cycles using a sample-barcoded 5' primer and a J-beta primer mix. TCRdb used MiXCR to reprocess the 5' RACE reads, holding one entry per CDR3 protein. The profile shows about 1,500,000 distinct CDR3 sequences, approximately 40% of them singletons. The sample belongs to a study of blood T cells in healthy people across ages. Study-wide background: Per every two T cells, about one barcoded beta molecule was captured by template switching.

The sample providers were healthy Caucasian people from Russia, aged about 6 to 90. The CDR3 length is 15 residues. Germline V gene sequence: CDR1 SGHRS, CDR2 YFSETQ. The sample comprised blood. The chain employs TRBV5-1 and TRBJ2-1; D unresolved. The source of this sequence is a woman aged 18 to 35 in good health. DNA of the CDR3: TGCGCCAGCAGCTTAACTCCCTCTGTTGACAATGAGCAGCTCTTC. It yields the protein CASSLTPSVDNEQLF.